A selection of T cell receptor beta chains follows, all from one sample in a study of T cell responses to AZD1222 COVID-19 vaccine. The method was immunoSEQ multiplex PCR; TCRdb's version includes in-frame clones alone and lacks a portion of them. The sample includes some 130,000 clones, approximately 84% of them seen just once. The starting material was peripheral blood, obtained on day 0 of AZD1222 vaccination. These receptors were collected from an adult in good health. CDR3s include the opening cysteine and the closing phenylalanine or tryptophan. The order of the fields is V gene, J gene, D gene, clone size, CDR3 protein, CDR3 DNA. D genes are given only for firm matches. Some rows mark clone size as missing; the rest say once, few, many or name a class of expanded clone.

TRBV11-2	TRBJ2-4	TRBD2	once	CASSLDRSAGGLVQYF	TGTGCCAGCAGCTTAGATCGCTCGGCGGGGGGGCTCGTTCAGTACTTC
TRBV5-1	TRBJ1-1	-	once	CASSLFGGGPEAFF	TGCGCCAGCAGCTTGTTTGGTGGGGGTCCTGAAGCTTTCTTT
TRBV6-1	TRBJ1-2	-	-	CASSEWDGYTF	TGTGCCAGCAGTGAATGGGATGGCTACACCTTC
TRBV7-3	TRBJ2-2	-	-	CASSPNPPAAPNTGELFF	TGTGCCAGCAGCCCCAATCCCCCAGCGGCCCCGAACACCGGGGAGCTGTTTTTT
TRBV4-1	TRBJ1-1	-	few	CASSQVGVHTEAFF	TGCGCCAGCAGCCAAGTAGGGGTCCACACTGAAGCTTTCTTT
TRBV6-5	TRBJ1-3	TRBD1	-	CASSSYWEGAGDTIYF	TGTGCCAGCAGTTCCTATTGGGAGGGGGCGGGGGACACCATATATTTT
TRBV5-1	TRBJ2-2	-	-	CASSLGDGTGELFF	TGCGCCAGCAGCTTGGGGGATGGGACCGGGGAGCTGTTTTTT
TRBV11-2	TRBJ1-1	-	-	CASSLTGSKSVDTEAFF	TGTGCCAGCAGCTTAACAGGGAGCAAGTCTGTGGACACTGAAGCTTTCTTT
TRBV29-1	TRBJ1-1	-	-	CSVENAREAFF	TGCAGCGTTGAAAATGCCCGTGAGGCTTTCTTT
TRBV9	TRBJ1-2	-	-	CASSVAGAYGYTF	TGTGCCAGCAGCGTGGCAGGGGCCTATGGCTACACCTTC
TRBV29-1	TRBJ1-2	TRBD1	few	CSSTGGNYGYTF	TGCAGCTCGACAGGGGGAAACTATGGCTACACCTTC
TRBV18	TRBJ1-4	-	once	CASSPRGATNEKLFF	TGTGCCAGCTCACCACGGGGCGCAACTAATGAAAAACTGTTTTTT
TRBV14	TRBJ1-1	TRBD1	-	CASSLLTGSPTEAFF	TGTGCCAGCAGCTTGTTGACAGGGTCACCCACTGAAGCTTTCTTT
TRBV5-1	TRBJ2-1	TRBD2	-	CASSQNSGGSYNEQFF	TGCGCCAGCAGTCAAAATAGCGGGGGCTCTTACAATGAGCAGTTCTTC
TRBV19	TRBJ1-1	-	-	CASTRTGGGGTEAFF	TGTGCCAGTACTAGGACCGGGGGCGGGGGCACTGAAGCTTTCTTT
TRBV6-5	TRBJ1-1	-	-	CASSARTQSNQAFF	TGTGCCAGCTCTGCCCGGACACAGAGTAACCAAGCTTTCTTT
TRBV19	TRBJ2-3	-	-	CASSMRAGGGGTDTQYF	TGTGCCAGTAGTATGAGGGCAGGAGGGGGGGGCACAGATACGCAGTATTTT
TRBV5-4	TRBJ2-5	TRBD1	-	CASSLGGTGGYQATQYF	TGTGCCAGCAGCTTGGGTGGGACAGGGGGTTACCAAGCGACCCAGTACTTC
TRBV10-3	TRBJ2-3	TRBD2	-	CAISDLAGGTEDTQYF	TGTGCCATCAGTGACCTAGCGGGGGGGACGGAAGATACGCAGTATTTT
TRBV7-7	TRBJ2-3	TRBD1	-	CASSFGTGGTDTQYF	TGTGCTAGCAGCTTCGGGACAGGGGGTACAGATACGCAGTATTTT
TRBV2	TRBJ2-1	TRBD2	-	CATREGTYYNEQFF	TGTGCCACAAGGGAGGGGACTTACTACAATGAGCAGTTCTTC
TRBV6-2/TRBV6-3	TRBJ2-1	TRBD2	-	CASSYWEGYNEQFF	TGTGCCAGCAGTTACTGGGAGGGATACAATGAGCAGTTCTTC
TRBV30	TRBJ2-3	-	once	CAWISGGDTQYF	TGTGCCTGGATTTCTGGGGGAGATACGCAGTATTTT
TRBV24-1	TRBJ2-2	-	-	CATSGARETGELFF	TGTGCCACCAGTGGAGCTAGGGAAACCGGGGAGCTGTTTTTT
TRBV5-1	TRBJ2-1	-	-	CASSASGTNHEQFF	TGCGCCAGCAGCGCTTCCGGGACAAACCATGAGCAGTTCTTC
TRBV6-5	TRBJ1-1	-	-	CASSYKMNTEAFF	TGTGCCAGCAGTTACAAGATGAACACTGAAGCTTTCTTT
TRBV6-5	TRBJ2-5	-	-	CASSPLGETQYF	TGTGCCAGCAGTCCCCTCGGGGAGACCCAGTACTTC
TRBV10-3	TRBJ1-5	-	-	CAISERGDNQPQHF	TGTGCCATCAGTGAAAGGGGGGATAATCAGCCCCAGCATTTT
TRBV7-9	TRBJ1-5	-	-	CASSSGAAGRHLSNQPQHF	TGTGCCAGCAGCTCCGGCGCCGCAGGGAGACATTTAAGCAATCAGCCCCAGCATTTT
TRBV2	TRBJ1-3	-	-	CASEGEGALNTIYF	TGTGCCAGCGAGGGTGAAGGGGCCCTAAACACCATATATTTT
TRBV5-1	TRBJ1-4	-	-	CASSLGTGLSEKLFF	TGCGCCAGCAGCTTGGGTACAGGGCTTAGCGAAAAACTGTTTTTT